This is a list of T cell receptor beta chains from one sample in a study of T cells after yellow fever vaccination. TCRdb analysed the 5' RACE reads with MiXCR anew, one entry per CDR3 protein. The sample consists of around 610,000 distinct CDR3 sequences, roughly 14% of them appearing once. Here the sequenced sample was PBMCs, taken on the day of the yellow fever booster vaccination. The receptor source for this set is a man younger than 40 who received the YFV17D yellow fever vaccine. CDR3s include the opening cysteine and the closing phenylalanine or tryptophan. The order of the fields is D gene, V gene, clone size, J gene, CDR3 DNA, CDR3 protein. The D gene is left open where the match is weak. Clone size, where shown, is once, few, many, or a class for clones that have expanded.

>TRBD2|TRBV4-3|many|TRBJ2-5
TGCGCCAGCAGCGTAACTAGCGGGAGTGGGGAGACCCAGTACTTC
CASSVTSGSGETQYF
>TRBD2|TRBV5-1|few|TRBJ2-7
TGCGCCAGCAGCCAGACTAGCGGGAGTACATACGAGCAGTACTTC
CASSQTSGSTYEQYF
>.|TRBV7-2|.|TRBJ2-3
TGTGCCAGCAGCCCGCTATCTGGGGCAGATACGCAGTATTTT
CASSPLSGADTQYF
>.|TRBV19|few|TRBJ2-3
TGTGCCAGTAGTACCCCGTCTAGGGCAGATACGCAGTATTTT
CASSTPSRADTQYF
>TRBD2|TRBV29-1|.|TRBJ2-2
TGCAGCGTGCCTAAACCCCTAGCGGGAGGTCCCGGGGAGCTGTTTTTT
CSVPKPLAGGPGELFF
>TRBD1|TRBV5-1|.|TRBJ2-2
TGCGCCAGCAGCTTGGCGGACAGGGACACCGGGGAGCTGTTTTTT
CASSLADRDTGELFF
>.|TRBV11-2|few|TRBJ2-3
TGTGCCAGCAGCTTGTTGGCCTACAGGGCCACTAGCACAGATACGCAGTATTTT
CASSLLAYRATSTDTQYF
>.|TRBV4-2|few|TRBJ2-7
TGTGCCAGCAGCCAAGAGTCTAGCGATTCCTACGAGCAGTACTTC
CASSQESSDSYEQYF
>.|TRBV7-9|.|TRBJ2-2
TGTGCCAGCAGCCCAACAGTCGGGGAGCTGTTTTTT
CASSPTVGELFF
>TRBD2|TRBV7-8|.|TRBJ2-1
TGTGCCAGCAGCACGGGGGACTACTGGAATGAGCAGTTCTTC
CASSTGDYWNEQFF